What follows describes a single TCR beta chain. As yet, its antigen is unknown. The entry originates in a study of monozygotic twins with cystic fibrosis. Broader study findings: Monozygotic CF twins shared more identical nucleotide clonotypes than unrelated patients. Clonality was generally low (median roughly 0.0095), higher in the most severe patients. In 13 of 16 pairs, V gene usage was closest to the co-twin's.

The protocol was immunoSEQ multiplex PCR, while the TCRdb copy is restricted to in-frame clones and leaves out a portion. The sample has 13,000 to 15,000 clones, more than 75% seen once. V dropped 1 base and J dropped 4 bases, with 7 bases sitting between them. Germline values: CDR1 MDHEN, CDR2 SYDVKM. The CDR3 sequence is 13 residues long. The sequenced sample was blood. This clonotype was obtained from a boy between 10 and 17 years old with cystic fibrosis. The chain joins TRBV28 to TRBJ2-5; TRBD2 might be the D (6 bases). The CDR3 spells CASSLFGRETQYF. The CDR3 DNA reads as TGTGCCAGCAGTTTATTCGGGAGAGAGACCCAGTACTTC.